A single sample gave rise to the 27 T cell receptor beta chains below, sequenced in a study of cytomegalovirus exposure and HLA in healthy donors. The PCR made use of 60 Vbeta and 13 Jbeta primers. Profiled with immunoSEQ multiplex PCR; TCRdb holds only in-frame clones, not every one. The sample holds roughly 160,000 clones, more than 80% seen once. The specimen was PBMCs. Source of these receptors: a woman between 50 and 59 years old in good health and CMV-seronegative.

V is TRBV5-1 and J is TRBJ1-4; D is perhaps TRBD1 (6 bases). From germline, CDR1 is SGHRS and CDR2 YFSETQ. V lost 4 bases, J lost 5 bases, and 12 bases lay in between. The CDR3 is 14 residues long. CDR3 DNA sequence: TGCGCCAGCAGCAAGGACAGTCCAAATGAAAAACTGTTTTTT. This sequence encodes CASSKDSPNEKLFF.

This sequence joins TRBV5-1 and TRBJ2-1; 10 bases map to TRBD1. The CDR3 consists of 14 residues. J lost 5 bases, V lost 8 bases, and 7 bases had no gene match. Germline V gene sequence: CDR1 SGHRS, CDR2 YFSETQ. The CDR3 is CASNRDRGNNEQFF. The CDR3 DNA is TGCGCCAGTAACCGGGACAGGGGTAACAATGAGCAGTTCTTC.

This chain connects TRBV9 to TRBJ2-1; D is unresolved. V shed 0 bases and J shed 8 bases, with 9 bases lying between them. There are 13 residues in the CDR3. Germline V gene sequence: CDR1 SGDLS, CDR2 YYNGEE. The CDR3 DNA reads TGTGCCAGCAGCGTAGGTAGCATCCATGAGCAGTTCTTC. As protein: CASSVGSIHEQFF.

This sequence joins TRBV2 and TRBJ2-1; 8 positions match TRBD1. Germline V gene lookup returns CDR1 SNHLY and CDR2 FYNNEI. The CDR3 spans 16 residues. The V gene end was trimmed by 8 bases and the J gene end by 7 bases; junction bases not matched to a gene: 16. DNA for the CDR3: TGTGCCAGCCGGGACAGGCCCTCGGGGGCGGGTAATGAGCAGTTCTTC. It specifies CASRDRPSGAGNEQFF.

V gene TRBV5-1 combines with J gene TRBJ2-7, with TRBD1 identical over 7 bases. Germline-derived CDR1 and CDR2 are SGHRS and YFSETQ. The CDR3 consists of 15 residues. The J segment lost 1 base and the V segment lost 5 bases, leaving 9 bases of the junction unmatched. Here the CDR3 reads CASSYSGTESYEQYF. DNA of the CDR3: TGCGCCAGCAGTTACTCCGGGACAGAGTCCTACGAGCAGTACTTC.

The chain uses TRBV4-3 and TRBJ2-2, with D maybe TRBD1 (9 bases). The germline V gene encodes CDR1 LGHNA and CDR2 YSLEER. The CDR3 sequence is 17 residues long. Deletions cut 3 bases from V and 5 bases from J, with 19 bases between. CDR3 amino acids: CASSHSQGASGTGELFF. The DNA of the CDR3 is TGCGCCAGCAGCCATTCACAGGGGGCTAGCGGGACCGGGGAGCTGTTTTTT.

The chain joins TRBV30 to TRBJ2-7, with TRBD2 matching over 8 bases. The CDR3 sequence is 17 residues long. Trimming cost V 0 bases and J 5 bases; bases outside gene matches: 15. The germline CDR1 and CDR2 sequences are GTSNPN and SVGIG (reference sequence). The CDR3 nucleotides read TGTGCCTGGAGTGTACCCAGCGGGGGTCCCACGTTTGACGAGCAGTACTTC. It codes for CAWSVPSGGPTFDEQYF. Complete variable domain (other parts from reference TRBV30 and TRBJ2-7): SQTIHQWPATLVQPVGSPLSLECTVEGTSNPNLYWYRQAAGRGLQLLFYSVGIGQISSEVPQNLSASRPQDRQFILSSKKLLLSDSGFYLCAWSVPSGGPTFDEQYFGPGTRLTVT.

The CDR3 sequence is CASSPWGQGALGYTF. In DNA, the CDR3 is TGTGCCAGCAGCCCGTGGGGACAGGGGGCGTTAGGCTACACCTTC. The chain has TRBV13 and TRBJ1-2; 12 bases are shared with TRBD1. Trimming cost V 5 bases and J 8 bases; bases outside gene matches: 9. The CDR3 loop spans 15 amino acids. Germline CDR1 reads PRHDT; CDR2 reads FYEKMQ (reference sequence).

The gene calls are TRBV4-1 and TRBJ2-3; D possibly corresponds to TRBD2 (6 bases). The CDR3 spans 15 residues. Trimming cost V 2 bases and J 6 bases, with 15 bases left between them. CDR1 and CDR2 from the germline V gene are MGHRA and YSYEKL. The CDR3 sequence: CASSQYGTLGDTQYF. The CDR3 nucleotides are TGCGCCAGCAGCCAATACGGGACTCTTGGGGATACGCAGTATTTT.

The chain recombines TRBV28 with TRBJ2-5; 9 nucleotides line up with TRBD2. The CDR3 is 15 residues long. V shed 5 bases and J 4 bases; nucleotides not matched to a gene: 8. Germline CDR1 MDHEN, CDR2 SYDVKM. The CDR3: CASSPAGREGETQYF. For the CDR3, the DNA is TGTGCCAGCAGTCCTGCCGGGCGGGAGGGAGAGACCCAGTACTTC.

The chain employs TRBV18 and TRBJ1-1, with D possibly being TRBD1 (6 bases). The ends were cut back, 3 bases at V and 4 bases at J, with 18 bases in the middle. The CDR3 spans 16 residues. Germline values: CDR1 KGHSH, CDR2 LQKENI. This CDR3 is CASSPYRAGVGTEAFF. CDR3 DNA sequence: TGTGCCAGCTCACCCTACCGCGCAGGGGTGGGCACTGAAGCTTTCTTT.

This clone appeared a few times. The chain links TRBV11-2 to TRBJ2-2; 7 bases map to TRBD2. V lost 4 bases, J lost 0 bases, and 5 bases stayed unmatched. Germline CDR1 SGHAT, CDR2 FQNNGV. The CDR3 has 16 residues. CDR3 sequence reads: CASSSFRGANTGELFF. CDR3 DNA: TGTGCCAGCAGCTCCTTCCGGGGGGCGAACACCGGGGAGCTGTTTTTT.

The chain employs TRBV2 and TRBJ2-7, with D possibly matching TRBD2 (6 bases). The CDR3 loop spans 14 amino acids. Looked up from germline, CDR1 is SNHLY and CDR2 is FYNNEI. Trimming took off 6 bases at V and 5 bases at J, with 17 bases between the two ends. The CDR3 nucleotides are TGTGCCAGCAGCCGACTAGTTAGTGAGAACGAGCAGTACTTC. Residues: CASSRLVSENEQYF.

This chain joins TRBV4-1 and TRBJ1-2, with D possibly TRBD1 on 5 matching bases. CDR3 size: 13 residues. With 3 bases removed from V and 8 bases from J, the gap between germline ends came to 13 bases. Germline CDR1 reads MGHRA; CDR2 reads YSYEKL. In nucleotides, the CDR3 is TGCGCCAGCAGCCACCCGGCGGGGCGAGGCTACACCTTC. It yields the protein CASSHPAGRGYTF.

For the CDR3, the DNA is TGTGCCAGCAGCGTAGGGCTAGCGGGAGGAGAGACCCAGTACTTC. Translation: CASSVGLAGGETQYF. The V gene is TRBV9, the J gene TRBJ2-5; TRBD2 aligns across 11 bases. The CDR3 covers 15 residues. The trim removed 0 bases at V and 4 bases at J, leaving 2 bases unmatched. Per germline, CDR1 SGDLS and CDR2 YYNGEE.

The V gene is TRBV5-4, the J gene TRBJ2-7; 9 nucleotides align to TRBD1. Germline V lookup: CDR1 SGHNT, CDR2 YYREEE (reference sequence). The V segment lost 2 bases and the J segment 3 bases; nucleotides outside the gene matches: 6. The CDR3 is 15 amino acids. This CDR3 reads CASSFPGQGVYEQYF. CDR3 DNA sequence: TGTGCCAGCAGCTTTCCGGGACAGGGAGTCTACGAGCAGTACTTC.

This chain joins TRBV13 and TRBJ2-5; 9 bases line up with TRBD1. Unmatched junction bases numbered 2, after V lost 0 bases and J lost 0 bases. This CDR3 is built from 16 residues. Per the germline V gene, CDR1 is PRHDT and CDR2 is FYEKMQ (reference sequence). In DNA, the CDR3 is TGTGCCAGCAGCTTAGGGACAGGGGGTGACCAAGAGACCCAGTACTTC. This gives the protein CASSLGTGGDQETQYF.

This chain uses TRBV11-1 with TRBJ1-1, with D maybe TRBD1 (5 bases). V lost 5 bases, J lost 1 base, and 11 bases lay in between. Germline CDR1 is SGHAT and CDR2 is FQDESV (reference sequence). This CDR3 is 14 amino acids long. CDR3 sequence (DNA): TGTGCCAGCAGCGAGACAGATTCGAACACTGAAGCTTTCTTT. This translates into CASSETDSNTEAFF.

V and J are TRBV21-1 and TRBJ2-2; TRBD1 reflects the table's D call only, with no check against the DNA. TRBV21-1 is annotated as a pseudogene. The CDR3 has 16 residues. CDR3 region: CASSKRTGSNTGELFF. The CDR3 bases are TGTGCCAGCAGCAAACGGACAGGGTCGAACACCGGGGAGCTGTTTTTT.

The rearrangement uses TRBV27 and TRBJ2-1, with 11 bases identical to TRBD1. Germline V gene data show CDR1 as MNHEY and CDR2 as SMNVEV (reference sequence). This CDR3 contains 20 residues. V was clipped by 4 bases and J by 1 base; unmatched bases: 15. The CDR3 region is CASSSLSVPGQGGSYNEQFF. The CDR3 DNA reads TGTGCCAGCAGTTCCCTTTCGGTCCCGGGACAGGGGGGATCCTACAATGAGCAGTTCTTC.

The chain links TRBV5-6 to TRBJ2-7; TRBD2 matches 11 bases. The CDR3 has 16 amino acids. Trimming removed 2 bases from V and 0 bases from J; junction bases left unmatched: 4. Germline CDR1 and CDR2: SGHDT and YYEEEE. CDR3 DNA sequence: TGTGCCAGCAGCTTCGGACTAGCGGGCAACTCCTACGAGCAGTACTTC. The encoded protein is CASSFGLAGNSYEQYF.

This chain connects TRBV18 to TRBJ1-3; 9 nucleotides align to TRBD1. Germline V CDR1 and CDR2: KGHSH, LQKENI. The V segment lost 4 bases and the J segment 0 bases; nucleotides outside the gene matches: 7. CDR3 length: 17 residues. DNA for the CDR3: TGTGCCAGCTCACAGGCCGGGACAGGGAACTCTGGAAACACCATATATTTT. Its translation: CASSQAGTGNSGNTIYF. The variable domain in full, completed from reference TRBV18 and TRBJ1-3, reads NAGVMQNPRHLVRRRGQEARLRCSPMKGHSHVYWYRQLPEEGLKFMVYLQKENIIDESGMPKERFSAEFPKEGPSILRIQQVVRGDSAAYFCASSQAGTGNSGNTIYFGEGSWLTVV.

This sequence joins TRBV5-1 and TRBJ1-2; D may be TRBD1 (6 bases). The CDR3 spans 14 residues. Germline V gene sequence: CDR1 SGHRS, CDR2 YFSETQ. With 7 bases removed from V and 2 bases from J, the gap between germline ends came to 15 bases. The CDR3 is CASSRQASNYGYTF. As DNA, the CDR3 is TGCGCCAGCTCCCGACAGGCCTCGAACTATGGCTACACCTTC.

CDR3 nucleotide sequence: TGTGCCAGCAGCGCCAGCGGGGGGGCCTCAGAGACCCAGTACTTC. Residues: CASSASGGASETQYF. The rearrangement uses TRBV9 and TRBJ2-5; 10 bases line up with TRBD2. This CDR3 spans 15 amino acids. J lost 4 bases, V lost 3 bases, and 6 bases had no gene match. Germline CDR1 is SGDLS and CDR2 is YYNGEE.

The table lists this clone with a few counts. This rearrangement joins TRBV27 to TRBJ2-3; 9 bases map to TRBD2. V dropped 0 bases and J dropped 6; count of bases not matched to a gene: 4. From germline, CDR1 is MNHEY and CDR2 SMNVEV (reference sequence). The CDR3 contains 15 residues. CDR3 sequence: CASSLSSGSMDTQYF. The CDR3 region has the DNA TGTGCCAGCAGTTTATCTAGCGGGAGTATGGATACGCAGTATTTT.

This chain links TRBV5-4 with TRBJ2-2; 8 bases are shared with TRBD2. The V segment lost 10 bases and the J segment 5 bases; nucleotides outside the gene matches: 13. Germline values: CDR1 SGHNT, CDR2 YYREEE (reference sequence). The CDR3 runs 15 residues. As DNA, the CDR3 is TGTGCCTCGCACCTCGGGGGGGGAGGGACCGGGGAGCTGTTTTTT. Protein sequence: CASHLGGGGTGELFF. Variable domain in full (rest from reference TRBV5-4 and TRBJ2-2): ETGVTQSPTHLIKTRGQQVTLRCSSQSGHNTVSWYQQALGQGPQFIFQYYREEENGRGNFPPRFSGLQFPNYSSELNVNALELDDSALYLCASHLGGGGTGELFFGEGSRLTVL.

The chain recombines TRBV29-1 with TRBJ1-2; TRBD1 aligns across 7 bases. The CDR3 runs 12 residues. CDR1 and CDR2 (germline): SQVTM, ANQGSEA. V dropped 4 bases and J dropped 7; count of bases not matched to a gene: 6. In DNA form, the CDR3 reads TGCAGCGTTGTTCAGGGGGGTGCTGGCTACACCTTC. Translated, it gives CSVVQGGAGYTF.